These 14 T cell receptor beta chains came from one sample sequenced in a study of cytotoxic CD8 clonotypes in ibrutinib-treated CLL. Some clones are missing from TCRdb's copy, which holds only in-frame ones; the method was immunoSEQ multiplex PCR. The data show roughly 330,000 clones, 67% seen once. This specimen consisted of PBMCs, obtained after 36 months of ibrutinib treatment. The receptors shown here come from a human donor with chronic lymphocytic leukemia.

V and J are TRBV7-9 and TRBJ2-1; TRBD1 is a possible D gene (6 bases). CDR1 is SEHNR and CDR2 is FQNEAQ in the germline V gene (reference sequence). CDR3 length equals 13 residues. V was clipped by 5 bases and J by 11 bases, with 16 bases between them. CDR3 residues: CASSKTTGRQQFF. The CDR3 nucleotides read TGTGCCAGCAGCAAAACCACAGGGCGCCAGCAGTTCTTC.

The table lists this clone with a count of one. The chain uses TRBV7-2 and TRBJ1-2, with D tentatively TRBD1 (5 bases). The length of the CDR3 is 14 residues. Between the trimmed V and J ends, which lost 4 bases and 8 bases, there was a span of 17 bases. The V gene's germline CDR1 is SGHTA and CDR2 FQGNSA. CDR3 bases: TGTGCCAGCAGCTCACCCCAACGGGGGTCCGGCTACACCTTC. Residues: CASSSPQRGSGYTF.

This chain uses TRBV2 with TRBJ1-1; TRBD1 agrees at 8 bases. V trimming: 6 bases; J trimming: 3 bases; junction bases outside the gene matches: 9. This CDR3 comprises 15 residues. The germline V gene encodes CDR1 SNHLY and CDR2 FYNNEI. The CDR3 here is CASRDARGQDTEAFF. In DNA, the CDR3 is TGTGCCAGCAGGGACGCCAGGGGGCAGGACACTGAAGCTTTCTTT.

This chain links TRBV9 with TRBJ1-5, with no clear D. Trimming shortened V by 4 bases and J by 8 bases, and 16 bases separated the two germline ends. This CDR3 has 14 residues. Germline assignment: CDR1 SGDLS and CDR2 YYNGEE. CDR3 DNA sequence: TGTGCCAGCAGCCCATGGACGGGATTGGAGCCCCAGCATTTT. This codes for CASSPWTGLEPQHF.

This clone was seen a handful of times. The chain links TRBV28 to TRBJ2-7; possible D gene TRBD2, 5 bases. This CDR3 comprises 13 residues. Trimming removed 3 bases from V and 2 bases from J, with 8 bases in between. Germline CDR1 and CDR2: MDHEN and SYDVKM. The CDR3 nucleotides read TGTGCCAGCAGTTTCGGACTTCCCTACGAGCAGTACTTC. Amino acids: CASSFGLPYEQYF.

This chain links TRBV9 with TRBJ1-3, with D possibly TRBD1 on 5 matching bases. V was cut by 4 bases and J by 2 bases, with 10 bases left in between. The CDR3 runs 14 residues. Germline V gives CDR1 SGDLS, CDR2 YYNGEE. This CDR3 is CASSSRDPGNTIYF. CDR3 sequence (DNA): TGTGCCAGCAGCTCCAGGGACCCTGGAAACACCATATATTTT.

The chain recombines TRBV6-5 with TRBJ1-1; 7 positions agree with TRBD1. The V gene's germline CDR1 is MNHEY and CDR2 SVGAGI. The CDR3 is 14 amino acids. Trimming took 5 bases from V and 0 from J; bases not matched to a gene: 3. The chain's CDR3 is CASSRDSLNTEAFF. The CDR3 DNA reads TGTGCCAGCAGTCGGGACAGCTTGAACACTGAAGCTTTCTTT.

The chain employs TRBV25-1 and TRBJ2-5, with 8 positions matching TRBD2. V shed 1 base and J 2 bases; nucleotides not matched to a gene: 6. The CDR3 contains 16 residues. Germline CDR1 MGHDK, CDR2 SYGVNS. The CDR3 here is CASSEFGTSSQETQYF. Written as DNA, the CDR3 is TGTGCCAGCAGTGAATTTGGGACTAGTTCTCAAGAGACCCAGTACTTC. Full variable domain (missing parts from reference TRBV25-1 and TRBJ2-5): EADIYQTPRYLVIGTGKKITLECSQTMGHDKMYWYQQDPGMELHLIHYSYGVNSTEKGDLSSESTVSRIRTEHFPLTLESARPSHTSQYLCASSEFGTSSQETQYFGPGTRLLVL.

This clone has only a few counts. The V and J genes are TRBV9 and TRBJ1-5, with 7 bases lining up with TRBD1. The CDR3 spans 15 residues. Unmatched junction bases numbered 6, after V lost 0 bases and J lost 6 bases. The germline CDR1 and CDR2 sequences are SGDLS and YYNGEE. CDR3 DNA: TGTGCCAGCAGCGTAGCGAAGGGGGCGGGTCAGCCCCAGCATTTT. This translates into CASSVAKGAGQPQHF.

Here the CDR3 reads CASRGQGSGVVTGELFF. DNA for the CDR3: TGTGCCAGCAGGGGACAGGGGTCCGGGGTGGTAACCGGGGAGCTGTTTTTT. V is TRBV25-1 and J is TRBJ2-2; 10 bases are a match to TRBD1. The junction had 12 bases not matched to a gene; V was cut back by 6 bases and J by 5 bases. Germline values: CDR1 MGHDK, CDR2 SYGVNS. CDR3 length equals 17 residues.

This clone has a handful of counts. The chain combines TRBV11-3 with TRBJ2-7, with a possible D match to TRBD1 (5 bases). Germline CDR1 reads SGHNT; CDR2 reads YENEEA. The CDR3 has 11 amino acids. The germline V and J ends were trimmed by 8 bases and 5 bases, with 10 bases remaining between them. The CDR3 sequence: CASGKGHEQYF. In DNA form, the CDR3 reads TGTGCCAGCGGCAAGGGGCACGAGCAGTACTTC.

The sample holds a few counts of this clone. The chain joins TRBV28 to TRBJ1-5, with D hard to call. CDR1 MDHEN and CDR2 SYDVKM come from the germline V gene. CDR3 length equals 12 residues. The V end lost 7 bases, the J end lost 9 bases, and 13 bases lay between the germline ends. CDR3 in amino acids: CASTQLGGPQHF. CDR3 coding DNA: TGTGCCAGCACTCAACTTGGTGGGCCCCAGCATTTT. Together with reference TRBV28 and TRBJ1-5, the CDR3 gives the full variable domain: DVKVTQSSRYLVKRTGEKVFLECVQDMDHENMFWYRQDPGLGLRLIYFSYDVKMKEKGDIPEGYSVSREKKERFSLILESASTNQTSMYLCASTQLGGPQHFGDGTRLSIL.

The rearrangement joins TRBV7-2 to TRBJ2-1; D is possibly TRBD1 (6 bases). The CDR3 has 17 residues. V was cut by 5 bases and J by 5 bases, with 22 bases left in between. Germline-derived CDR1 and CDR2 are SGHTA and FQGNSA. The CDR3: CASSGHRDISPNNEQFF. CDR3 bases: TGTGCCAGCAGCGGGCACCGGGACATATCTCCCAACAATGAGCAGTTCTTC.

DNA of the CDR3: TGTGCCACCAGCCCCTCTTCGGGGGCCCAAGAGACCCAGTACTTC. Its protein product is CATSPSSGAQETQYF. The chain recombines TRBV15 with TRBJ2-5; D possibly uses TRBD1 or TRBD2 (6 bases each). The V end lost 5 bases, the J end lost 1 base, and 14 bases lay between the germline ends. The germline V gene has CDR1 LNHNV and CDR2 YYDKDF (reference sequence). The CDR3 contains 15 residues.